Below, 31 T cell receptor beta chains from the same sample are listed, as sequenced in a study of cytomegalovirus exposure and HLA in healthy donors. A multiplex PCR was run with 60 Vbeta primers and 13 Jbeta primers. Repertoires were generated with immunoSEQ multiplex PCR, while TCRdb's copy carries only in-frame clones and drops some. The table shows approximately 130,000 clones, with just under 80% occurring only once. The sequenced material came from PBMCs. These receptors all come from a woman aged 40 to 50 in good health and CMV-seronegative.

The V call is TRBV5-4, the J call TRBJ2-3; D not resolved. The V gene's germline CDR1 is SGHNT and CDR2 YYREEE (reference sequence). The CDR3 runs 11 residues. Trimming took off 4 bases at V and 2 bases at J, with 2 bases between the two ends. The CDR3 loop reads CASSLTDTQYF. Written as DNA, the CDR3 is TGTGCCAGCAGCCTCACAGATACGCAGTATTTT.

V is TRBV28 and J is TRBJ1-2; D uncertain. Per germline, CDR1 MDHEN and CDR2 SYDVKM. V gave up 7 bases and J gave up 8 bases, with 14 bases separating them. There are 12 residues in the CDR3. CDR3 DNA sequence: TGTGCCAGCACAACGCTGACGGGAGGCTACACCTTC. Translated: CASTTLTGGYTF.

The chain has TRBV7-3 and TRBJ2-5; TRBD2 might be the D (5 bases). The J call may not be correct, given that the DNA end is closer to TRBJ2-7. CDR3 length: 13 amino acids. Germline V gene lookup returns CDR1 SGHTA and CDR2 FQGTGA. CDR3 region: CASSLAKAYEQYF. In nucleotides, the CDR3 is TGTGCCAGCAGCCTAGCTAAGGCCTACGAGCAGTACTTC.

This clone was detected a few times. The V gene is TRBV10-2, the J gene TRBJ2-2; TRBD2 aligns across 14 bases. Germline CDR1 is WSHSY and CDR2 is SAAADI. CDR3 length equals 14 residues. V lost 8 bases and J lost 9; bases outside the gene matches: 5. The CDR3 DNA is TGCGCCAGCTCCGGGACTAGCGGGAGAAGGGAGCTGTTTTTT. Translation: CASSGTSGRRELFF.

The chain employs TRBV27 and TRBJ1-1, with 7 bases aligning to TRBD1. The CDR3 totals 13 residues. V trimming: 6 bases; J trimming: 1 base; junction bases outside the gene matches: 2. Per germline, CDR1 MNHEY and CDR2 SMNVEV (reference sequence). The CDR3 loop is CASSDRANTEAFF. CDR3 DNA: TGTGCCAGCAGCGACAGGGCGAACACTGAAGCTTTCTTT.

This clone has more than one count but fewer than ten. The rearrangement links TRBV15 to TRBJ1-4, with 8 bases matching TRBD1. The CDR3 extends over 16 amino acids. Germline trimming cut 4 bases from V and 4 bases from J; bases unmatched to any gene: 8. Germline V CDR1 and CDR2: LNHNV, YYDKDF (reference sequence). CDR3 DNA sequence: TGTGCCACCAGCACCCAAGGACAGGGCTTTAATGAAAAACTGTTTTTT. Residues: CATSTQGQGFNEKLFF.

The CDR3 sequence is CASSSGASYTF. The CDR3 coding sequence is TGCGCCAGCAGCTCGGGTGCCAGCTACACCTTC. V usage is TRBV5-1 and J usage is TRBJ1-2; D gene uncertain. The CDR3 is 11 residues long. The V end lost 3 bases, the J end lost 9 bases, and 9 bases lay between the germline ends. CDR1 and CDR2 from the germline V gene are SGHRS and YFSETQ. Based on the CDR3 plus reference TRBV5-1 and TRBJ1-2, the full variable domain is KAGVTQTPRYLIKTRGQQVTLSCSPISGHRSVSWYQQTPGQGLQFLFEYFSETQRNKGNFPGRFSGRQFSNSRSEMNVSTLELGDSALYLCASSSGASYTFGSGTRLTVV.

This clone has just a few counts. The J gene is TRBJ2-5, the V gene TRBV30, with 8 bases matching TRBD2. Germline V gives CDR1 GTSNPN, CDR2 SVGIG (reference sequence). Germline trimming cut 3 bases from V and 5 bases from J; bases unmatched to any gene: 8. The CDR3 spans 14 residues. The CDR3 reads CAWRLAGPDETQYF. In DNA form, the CDR3 reads TGTGCCTGGAGATTAGCGGGACCCGATGAGACCCAGTACTTC. Full variable domain (rest looked up from reference TRBV30 and TRBJ2-5): SQTIHQWPATLVQPVGSPLSLECTVEGTSNPNLYWYRQAAGRGLQLLFYSVGIGQISSEVPQNLSASRPQDRQFILSSKKLLLSDSGFYLCAWRLAGPDETQYFGPGTRLLVL.

The genes are TRBV29-1 and TRBJ1-2; TRBD1 agrees at 7 bases. V shed 2 bases, J shed 7 bases, and the junction held 7 bases outside the gene matches. The CDR3 loop spans 13 amino acids. In germline, CDR1 is SQVTM, CDR2 ANQGSEA. CDR3 coding DNA: TGCAGCGTTGAAAGGGGCAGGGGGAGTGGCTACACCTTC. Its translation is CSVERGRGSGYTF.

The chain has TRBV12-5 and TRBJ2-3, with a tentative D call TRBD1 (6 bases). V shed 6 bases and J shed 0 bases, with 13 bases lying between them. CDR3 length: 15 residues. CDR1 and CDR2 from the germline V gene are LGHNT and FRNRAP. The CDR3 region has the DNA TGTGCTAGTGGCCCCGGGACAAGAAGCACAGATACGCAGTATTTT. Translation gives CASGPGTRSTDTQYF.

The chain couples TRBV19 to TRBJ1-1; the D gene is possibly TRBD1 (6 bases). The ends were cut back, 6 bases at V and 0 bases at J, with 14 bases in the middle. The CDR3 spans 15 residues. CDR1 and CDR2 (germline): LNHDA, SQIVND (reference sequence). The CDR3 sequence is CASSVGGTVNTEAFF. In DNA, the CDR3 is TGTGCCAGTAGCGTAGGGGGAACGGTGAACACTGAAGCTTTCTTT.

This clone was found once. The V gene is TRBV18, the J gene TRBJ2-3; maybe TRBD2 (6 bases). Germline CDR1 and CDR2: KGHSH and LQKENI. Trimming took 3 bases from V and 2 from J, leaving 15 bases between them. The length of the CDR3 is 16 residues. The CDR3 region has the DNA TGTGCCAGCTCACCTTTCCGCGGAGGGGACACAGATACGCAGTATTTT. Translating it yields CASSPFRGGDTDTQYF.

CDR3 in DNA: TGTGCCAGCCGTAAGATTGGCACGACTGAAGCTTTCTTT. It translates to CASRKIGTTEAFF. The rearrangement uses TRBV19 and TRBJ1-1; D gene unclear. The CDR3 is 13 residues long. Germline CDR1 reads LNHDA; CDR2 reads SQIVND (reference sequence). Trimming took off 9 bases at V and 5 bases at J, with 16 bases between the two ends.

In its sample, this clone was seen once. The chain has TRBV11-2 and TRBJ2-3; D call uncertain. The germline V gene has CDR1 SGHAT and CDR2 FQNNGV. V was pared by 5 bases and J by 6 bases, with 6 bases between. The CDR3 consists of 11 residues. The DNA of the CDR3 is TGTGCCAGCAGCCCCGTCGATACGCAGTATTTT. This encodes CASSPVDTQYF. Full variable domain (outside the CDR3, taken from reference TRBV11-2 and TRBJ2-3): EAGVAQSPRYKIIEKRQSVAFWCNPISGHATLYWYQQILGQGPKLLIQFQNNGVVDDSQLPKDRFSAERLKGVDSTLKIQPAKLEDSAVYLCASSPVDTQYFGPGTRLTVL.

This clone was detected a few times. The chain has TRBV19 and TRBJ2-7; 14 nucleotides line up with TRBD2. The CDR3 contains 18 residues. From germline, CDR1 is LNHDA and CDR2 SQIVND (reference sequence). J gave up 3 bases and V 3 bases, and 10 bases lay outside the gene matches. The CDR3 bases are TGTGCCAGTAGTATCGCAGGGACTAGCGGGAGTCGGCTCTACGAGCAGTACTTC. Protein sequence: CASSIAGTSGSRLYEQYF.

The gene calls are TRBV6-5 and TRBJ2-3, with TRBD1 matching 7 bases. Germline CDR1 reads MNHEY; CDR2 reads SVGAGI. This CDR3 is 15 amino acids long. V gave up 2 bases and J gave up 1 base; unmatched junction bases: 3. The CDR3 spells CASSYHGQGTDTQYF. CDR3 nucleotides: TGTGCCAGCAGTTACCACGGACAGGGCACAGATACGCAGTATTTT.

The CDR3 here is CASSNRTGPFDGQYF. The CDR3 DNA sequence: TGTGCCAGCAGCAACCGGACAGGGCCGTTCGACGGGCAGTACTTC. The rearrangement uses TRBV21-1 and TRBJ2-7; the table's D gene call, TRBD1, was not cross checked with the DNA. TRBV21-1 constitutes a pseudogene. The CDR3 length is 15 residues.

J is TRBJ2-1 and V is TRBV10-3; 8 nucleotides line up with TRBD2. The CDR3 loop spans 15 amino acids. V gave up 3 bases and J gave up 5 bases; unmatched junction bases: 6. CDR1 and CDR2 from the germline V gene are ENHRY and SYGVKD. This CDR3 is CAISDVAGSHNEQFF. The DNA of the CDR3 is TGTGCCATCAGTGACGTAGCGGGGTCACACAATGAGCAGTTCTTC.

This chain links TRBV18 with TRBJ1-1; D possibly corresponds to TRBD1 (5 bases). CDR3 size: 18 residues. Trimming left V 3 bases short and J 2 bases short, with 22 bases between. The germline gives CDR1 KGHSH, CDR2 LQKENI. The CDR3 region has the DNA TGTGCCAGCTCACCCCTCGGCGCAGGGTTGGGCACTAACACTGAAGCTTTCTTT. Protein: CASSPLGAGLGTNTEAFF.

The chain uses TRBV5-1 and TRBJ2-7; D might be TRBD1 (5 bases). Trimming took off 3 bases at V and 3 bases at J, with 7 bases between the two ends. The V gene's germline CDR1 is SGHRS and CDR2 YFSETQ. This CDR3 is 12 amino acids long. In nucleotides, the CDR3 is TGCGCCAGCAGCTCGACAGACTACGAGCAGTACTTC. Protein sequence: CASSSTDYEQYF.

This clone appeared a single time. The V and J genes are TRBV6-5 and TRBJ2-3; the D gene is possibly TRBD2 (5 bases). This CDR3 is 15 amino acids long. CDR1 MNHEY and CDR2 SVGAGI come from the germline V gene. V was shortened by 0 bases and J by 2 bases, with 9 bases between the two germline ends. The CDR3 is CASSYSRVYTDTQYF. CDR3 nucleotides: TGTGCCAGCAGTTACTCGAGGGTATACACAGATACGCAGTATTTT.

CDR3 residues: CASSLTVDSYEQYF. Written as DNA, the CDR3 is TGTGCCAGCAGCCTTACAGTAGACTCCTACGAGCAGTACTTC. J is TRBJ2-7 and V is TRBV14, with unresolved D. CDR3 length equals 14 residues. Germline-derived CDR1 and CDR2 are SGHDN and FVKESK. V was clipped by 4 bases and J by 0 bases, with 10 bases between them.

The chain carries TRBV28 and TRBJ2-7; a weak D match, TRBD1 (6 bases). Per the germline V gene, CDR1 is MDHEN and CDR2 is SYDVKM. This CDR3 has 16 amino acids. Deletions cut 3 bases from V and 5 bases from J, with 20 bases between. This CDR3 reads CASSLGIITGPNEQYF. CDR3 DNA sequence: TGTGCCAGCAGTTTGGGTATCATAACAGGGCCTAACGAGCAGTACTTC.

This clone was counted between two and nine times. The chain recombines TRBV11-2 with TRBJ2-1, with 13 bases matching TRBD2. Germline V gene sequence: CDR1 SGHAT, CDR2 FQNNGV. There are 16 residues in the CDR3. V lost 4 bases and J lost 9; bases outside the gene matches: 9. CDR3 sequence (DNA): TGTGCCAGCAGCTGGGGACTAGCGGGATCGGGGGGTGAGCAGTTCTTC. Amino acids: CASSWGLAGSGGEQFF.

The gene calls are TRBV28 and TRBJ1-2; D is unclear. Germline assignment: CDR1 MDHEN and CDR2 SYDVKM. Trimming stripped 0 bases from V and 6 bases from J, with 8 bases between. CDR3 length: 13 residues. For the CDR3, the DNA is TGTGCCAGCAGTTTATGGAGCGAACATGGCTACACCTTC. This encodes CASSLWSEHGYTF.

The CDR3 sequence is CASSQDPGGVGYGYTF. CDR3 in DNA: TGCGCCAGCAGCCAAGATCCAGGAGGGGTTGGCTATGGCTACACCTTC. The V and J genes are TRBV4-1 and TRBJ1-2, with D tentatively TRBD1 (5 bases). V shed 0 bases and J shed 4 bases, with 15 bases lying between them. This CDR3 is 16 amino acids long. Germline loops: CDR1 MGHRA, CDR2 YSYEKL.

The genes are TRBV29-1 and TRBJ1-3, with D tentatively TRBD1 (5 bases). CDR1 and CDR2 from the germline V gene are SQVTM and ANQGSEA. V lost 1 base to trimming and J lost 2 bases, with 15 bases between them. The CDR3 covers 16 residues. CDR3 in DNA: TGCAGCGTTGAAGCACCCCTGACAGAACCTGGAAACACCATATATTTT. Its protein product is CSVEAPLTEPGNTIYF.

This clone was found a few times. The CDR3 DNA sequence: TGTGCCAGTAGAACCGACAGGAGCTCCTACAATGAGCAGTTCTTC. Protein: CASRTDRSSYNEQFF. The V call is TRBV19, the J call TRBJ2-1; maybe TRBD1 (6 bases). Germline assignment: CDR1 LNHDA and CDR2 SQIVND (reference sequence). This CDR3 has 15 amino acids. Trimming removed 6 bases at V and 0 bases at J, with 12 bases between.

The gene calls are TRBV11-2 and TRBJ2-3; perhaps TRBD2 as D (6 bases). This CDR3 contains 15 residues. Looked up from germline, CDR1 is SGHAT and CDR2 is FQNNGV. Trimming took off 2 bases at V and 4 bases at J, with 13 bases between the two ends. The chain's CDR3 is CASSLSTGASDTQYF. The CDR3 DNA follows: TGTGCCAGCAGCTTAAGCACGGGAGCGTCAGATACGCAGTATTTT.

This clone was detected a few times. The DNA of the CDR3 is TGTGCCAGTAGCCAAGACAGGGTCAGCACAGATACGCAGTATTTT. Protein sequence: CASSQDRVSTDTQYF. The V gene is TRBV19, the J gene TRBJ2-3; 7 bases map to TRBD1. V was pared by 6 bases and J by 0 bases, with 6 bases of the junction left unmatched. The germline CDR1 and CDR2 sequences are LNHDA and SQIVND (reference sequence). This CDR3 contains 15 residues.

V and J are TRBV6-4 and TRBJ2-3; D not certain. This CDR3 spans 14 amino acids. Per the germline V gene, CDR1 is MRHNA and CDR2 is SNTAGT. V dropped 2 bases and J dropped 0 bases, with 6 bases sitting between them. DNA of the CDR3: TGTGCCAGCAGTGACCCCGGGAGCACAGATACGCAGTATTTT. It specifies CASSDPGSTDTQYF.